These 13 T cell receptor beta chains were all obtained from the same sample, sequenced in a study of T cell clones after liver transplantation. Only in-frame clones appear in the TCRdb table, and some are missing; sequencing was by immunoSEQ multiplex PCR. The data show some 110,000 clones, 82% seen once. The material sequenced was CD4+ T cells from blood, taken before liver transplant. The receptors stem from a human donor who received a liver transplant.

CDR3 bases: TGCGCCAGCAGCCAGGCAGGGGGCCGATCACCCCTCCACTTT. This gives the protein CASSQAGGRSPLHF. The chain uses TRBV4-1 and TRBJ1-6; TRBD1 aligns across 8 bases. Trimming cost V 3 bases and J 10 bases; bases outside gene matches: 5. From germline, CDR1 is MGHRA and CDR2 YSYEKL. This CDR3 region has 14 residues.

A note on this clone: The identical CDR3 is also encoded by other nucleotide sequences in the sample. The chain couples TRBV7-2 to TRBJ1-2; maybe TRBD1 (6 bases). Trimming pared 1 base from V and 7 bases from J, leaving 19 bases between. The CDR3 totals 16 residues. Germline assignment: CDR1 SGHTA and CDR2 FQGNSA. This chain's CDR3 is CASSLVQAREGGGYTF. The CDR3 region has the DNA TGTGCCAGCAGCTTAGTTCAGGCCAGGGAGGGGGGTGGCTACACCTTC. Full variable domain (missing parts from reference TRBV7-2 and TRBJ1-2): GAGVSQSPSNKVTEKGKDVELRCDPISGHTALYWYRQSLGQGLEFLIYFQGNSAPDKSGLPSDRFSAERTGGSVSTLTIQRTQQEDSAVYLCASSLVQAREGGGYTFGSGTRLTVV.

The CDR3 sequence: CASSTGQGEWQPQHF. Written as DNA, the CDR3 is TGTGCCAGCAGCACCGGACAGGGGGAATGGCAGCCCCAGCATTTT. The rearrangement uses TRBV7-8 and TRBJ1-5, with 10 bases matching TRBD1. The CDR3 covers 15 residues. Germline values: CDR1 SGHVS, CDR2 FQNEAQ. V was pared by 5 bases and J by 7 bases, with 8 bases of the junction left unmatched.

The chain uses TRBV27 and TRBJ2-2; 8 nucleotides line up with TRBD2. Trimming at V came to 5 bases and at J to 5 bases, leaving 10 bases not matched to a gene. The V gene's germline CDR1 is MNHEY and CDR2 SMNVEV (reference sequence). The CDR3 has 16 amino acids. DNA for the CDR3: TGTGCCAGCAGTCTCCTGGCGGGGGGTGGTACCGGGGAGCTGTTTTTT. Its translation is CASSLLAGGGTGELFF.

The chain carries TRBV10-1 and TRBJ1-5; D may be TRBD1 (5 bases). The ends were cut back, 5 bases at V and 5 bases at J, with 10 bases in the middle. The CDR3 contains 13 residues. Germline V gene sequence: CDR1 WNHNN, CDR2 SYGVQD (reference sequence). CDR3 DNA: TGCGCCAGCAGTTCGACAGTTGATCAGCCCCAGCATTTT. Its translation: CASSSTVDQPQHF.

The chain has TRBV7-2 and TRBJ1-3; 8 bases map to TRBD1. The J segment lost 3 bases and the V segment lost 4 bases, leaving 5 bases of the junction unmatched. The germline gives CDR1 SGHTA, CDR2 FQGNSA. The CDR3 loop spans 15 amino acids. The CDR3 loop reads CASSSTGDSGNTIYF. The CDR3 DNA follows: TGTGCCAGCAGCTCGACAGGGGATAGTGGAAACACCATATATTTT.

This clone was observed a few times. The rearrangement uses TRBV19 and TRBJ2-1; D not resolved. The ends were cut back, 3 bases at V and 4 bases at J, with 10 bases in the middle. The germline V gene has CDR1 LNHDA and CDR2 SQIVND (reference sequence). This CDR3 contains 14 residues. This CDR3 reads CASSMPPYYNEQFF. CDR3 DNA sequence: TGTGCCAGTAGTATGCCACCATATTACAATGAGCAGTTCTTC.

This chain links TRBV6-6 with TRBJ2-7; 8 bases align to TRBD1. Germline trimming cut 2 bases from V and 2 bases from J; bases unmatched to any gene: 2. Germline V gene lookup returns CDR1 MNHNY and CDR2 SVGAGI (reference sequence). The CDR3 is made up of 14 amino acids. CDR3 region: CASSYTGGPYEQYF. The CDR3 coding sequence is TGTGCCAGCAGTTACACAGGGGGACCCTACGAGCAGTACTTC.

This chain uses TRBV30 with TRBJ2-1; D tentatively fits TRBD1 or TRBD2 (10 bases each). CDR1 GTSNPN and CDR2 SVGIG come from the germline V gene (reference sequence). The V gene lost 2 bases and the J gene lost 4 bases, with 30 bases spanning the gap. The CDR3 extends over 20 amino acids. DNA of the CDR3: TGTGCCTGGAGTACGGGACAGGGGTTCTCTAGCGGGAGAGGGTACAATGAGCAGTTCTTC. Its translation: CAWSTGQGFSSGRGYNEQFF.

The CDR3 protein is CASSPGTGALKSGYTF. CDR3 coding DNA: TGTGCCAGCAGCCCCGGGACAGGGGCGTTAAAGAGCGGCTACACCTTC. The chain recombines TRBV28 with TRBJ1-2, with TRBD1 matching over 10 bases. Germline V CDR1 and CDR2: MDHEN, SYDVKM. Trimming at V came to 6 bases and at J to 8 bases, leaving 15 bases not matched to a gene. This CDR3 has 16 residues.

The chain couples TRBV4-2 to TRBJ2-5; D gene uncertain. Trimming left V 1 base short and J 5 bases short, with 20 bases between. CDR3 length: 17 residues. Germline CDR1 and CDR2: LGHNA and YNFKEQ. The CDR3 coding sequence is TGTGCCAGCAGCCAAGCTCTATCGAGTACGGTCGGCGAGACCCAGTACTTC. Translation gives CASSQALSSTVGETQYF.

This rearrangement joins TRBV11-2 to TRBJ2-1, with 13 nucleotides matching TRBD2. J lost 9 bases, V lost 5 bases, and 16 bases had no gene match. Germline V gene lookup returns CDR1 SGHAT and CDR2 FQNNGV. The CDR3 contains 18 residues. CDR3 in amino acids: CASSTDPLLAGGPGEQFF. CDR3 in DNA: TGTGCCAGCAGCACCGACCCCCTACTAGCGGGGGGGCCGGGTGAGCAGTTCTTC.

The genes are TRBV11-2 and TRBJ1-1; D may be TRBD1 (6 bases). CDR1 is SGHAT and CDR2 is FQNNGV in the germline V gene. Deletions cut 2 bases from V and 3 bases from J, with 7 bases between. The CDR3 loop spans 13 amino acids. Here the CDR3 reads CASSLRQDTEAFF. In DNA form, the CDR3 reads TGTGCCAGCAGCTTAAGACAGGACACTGAAGCTTTCTTT.